This T cell receptor (beta chain) was profiled in a study of PD-L1 blockade in urothelial cancer. Time point reported: pretreatment peripheral blood. The table lists this clone with a few counts. What it binds is not known. Profiled with immunoSEQ multiplex PCR; TCRdb holds only in-frame clones, not every one. Among about 52,000 clones listed, approximately 88% were seen once. Regarding the study as a whole: Blood TCR clonality below the median before treatment was a predictor of better survival.

CDR3 size: 15 residues. Germline V gives CDR1 SGHTA, CDR2 FQGNSA. V shed 0 bases and J 4 bases; nucleotides not matched to a gene: 3. The source material was PBMCs, sampled around atezolizumab (anti-PD-L1) treatment. The sequence was obtained from a man aged 50-60 years with urothelial cancer. The V gene is TRBV7-2, the J gene TRBJ1-5; 7 positions match TRBD1. The CDR3 is CASSLARGPNQPQHF. As DNA, the CDR3 is TGTGCCAGCAGCTTAGCAAGGGGGCCAAATCAGCCCCAGCATTTT. The full variable domain, its missing parts supplied by reference TRBV7-2 and TRBJ1-5, is GAGVSQSPSNKVTEKGKDVELRCDPISGHTALYWYRQSLGQGLEFLIYFQGNSAPDKSGLPSDRFSAERTGGSVSTLTIQRTQQEDSAVYLCASSLARGPNQPQHFGDGTRLSIL.